The entry below gives a single TCR beta chain sequence along with its context. The antigen is not known. V dropped 3 bases and J dropped 4 bases, with 15 bases sitting between them. CDR1 is KGHSH and CDR2 is LQKENI in the germline V gene. The CDR3 is made up of 15 amino acids. Generated by immunoSEQ multiplex PCR, the TCRdb table keeps only in-frame clones and is missing some. The sample yields around 110,000 clones, roughly nine tenths seen once. This entry belongs to a study of T cell responses to AZD1222 COVID-19 vaccine. Study results and caveats: Only a handful of AZD1222 recipients, roughly 6 in all, had baseline seropositivity. Scientists sampled the repertoires only once the peak T cell response had passed. Reports say nearly half of spike-specific TCRs go after unmutated variant regions.

Investigators merged groups given second doses at roughly 4 or roughly 12 weeks. The sequence was obtained from an adult who received the AZD1222 COVID-19 vaccine. Specimen: peripheral blood, collected 28 days after the second AZD1222 dose. This rearrangement joins TRBV18 to TRBJ1-2; D possibly corresponds to TRBD1 (5 bases). This chain's CDR3 is CASSPTGGEGYGYTF. DNA for the CDR3: TGTGCCAGCTCACCGACTGGAGGGGAGGGCTATGGCTACACCTTC.